This T cell receptor (beta chain) was captured in a study of blood T cells in healthy people across ages. General study findings and limits: Naive T cell percentage and TCR beta diversity correlated strongly. Observed TCR beta diversity per million T cells went down as age went up. This fall followed a roughly linear course with age.

A second about 6 to 11 cycle PCR used barcoded and J-beta primers. MiXCR was run by TCRdb on the 5' RACE reads, yielding one entry per CDR3 protein. In the table there are around 2 million distinct CDR3 sequences, approximately 40% of which are singletons. About this clonotype itself: Its antigen is undetermined.

All donors came from Russia, were Caucasian and healthy, and spanned ages about 6 to 100. The sequence was obtained from a human donor in good health. The sample taken for sequencing was blood.

The CDR3 DNA reads as TGTGCCAGCAGCCAAGGTCTACCGGGACAGGGCTACGGCTACACCTTC. Its translation: CASSQGLPGQGYGYTF. The genes are TRBV3-1 and TRBJ1-2, with 9 bases matching TRBD1. Losses at the gene ends were 1 base for V and 8 bases for J; bases not matched to a gene: 11. Germline V CDR1 and CDR2: LGHDT, YNNKEL (reference sequence). The length of the CDR3 is 16 residues. The full variable domain, completed using reference TRBV3-1 and TRBJ1-2, is DTAVSQTPKYLVTQMGNDKSIKCEQNLGHDTMYWYKQDSKKFLKIMFSYNNKELIINETVPNRFSPKSPDKAHLNLHINSLELGDSAVYFCASSQGLPGQGYGYTFGSGTRLTVV.